This T cell receptor (beta chain) was identified in a study of T cell changes during pregnancy in multiple sclerosis. Profiled with immunoSEQ multiplex PCR; TCRdb holds only in-frame clones, not every one. Among 40,000 to 50,000 clones, less than 90% were seen once, and the ten largest hold around 0.65%. Germline values: CDR1 LNHNV, CDR2 YYDKDF (reference sequence). This CDR3 is 13 amino acids long. V was pared by 3 bases and J by 10 bases, with 13 bases between. This specimen was CD4+ T cells from peripheral blood mononuclear cells, taken before pregnancy. The chain uses TRBV15 and TRBJ2-1; D is undetermined. This receptor was taken from a female donor with multiple sclerosis, enrolled in a pregnancy study. CDR3 residues: CATSSLEVREQFF. The CDR3 nucleotides read TGTGCCACCAGCAGCCTGGAAGTGAGGGAGCAGTTCTTC.